Listed here are 9 T cell receptor beta chains from one sample, sequenced in a study of blood T cell repertoires in COVID-19. Repertoires were generated with immunoSEQ multiplex PCR, while TCRdb's copy carries only in-frame clones and drops some. Of 450,000 to 500,000 clones listed, about nine tenths are singletons. Specimen: PBMCs or T cells enriched from blood (not recorded which). The receptors come from a woman in her sixties or seventies who had recovered from COVID-19.

V is TRBV4-1 and J is TRBJ2-3, with 13 bases fitting TRBD2. The germline gives CDR1 MGHRA, CDR2 YSYEKL. Trimming at V came to 4 bases and at J to 8 bases, leaving 6 bases not matched to a gene. The CDR3 has 15 residues. CDR3 region: CASSPTRTSGSTQYF. The CDR3 nucleotides are TGCGCCAGCAGCCCCACTAGGACTAGCGGGAGTACGCAGTATTTT.

This clone showed up many times. V gene TRBV10-3 combines with J gene TRBJ1-6; 7 nucleotides agree with TRBD1. Germline lookup yields CDR1 ENHRY and CDR2 SYGVKD. The junction had 5 bases not matched to a gene; V was cut back by 10 bases and J by 2 bases. There are 14 residues in the CDR3. CDR3 in amino acids: CATRQGAYNSPLHF. As DNA, the CDR3 is TGTGCCACCCGACAGGGTGCCTATAATTCACCCCTCCACTTT.

The gene calls are TRBV6-2 or TRBV6-3 and TRBJ1-6; 9 nucleotides line up with TRBD1. Per the germline V gene, CDR1 is MNHEY and CDR2 is SVGEGT. This CDR3 is built from 15 residues. Trimming removed 5 bases from V and 7 bases from J; junction bases left unmatched: 6. CDR3 DNA sequence: TGTGCCAGCAGTCTACAGGGGGCTGTGAATTCACCCCTCCACTTT. This codes for CASSLQGAVNSPLHF.

The chain combines TRBV7-2 with TRBJ1-2; 7 bases fit TRBD1. CDR1 SGHTA and CDR2 FQGNSA come from the germline V gene. The CDR3 sequence is 15 residues long. The trim removed 0 bases at V and 5 bases at J, leaving 6 bases unmatched. This chain's CDR3 is CASSLARTGFYGYTF. In DNA form, the CDR3 reads TGTGCCAGCAGCTTAGCTCGGACAGGCTTTTATGGCTACACCTTC.

This clone appeared once. This chain links TRBV29-1 with TRBJ1-2; tentative D call: TRBD1 (6 bases). The V gene's germline CDR1 is SQVTM and CDR2 ANQGSEA. The CDR3 is made up of 15 amino acids. Trimming took 3 bases from V and 0 from J, leaving 14 bases between them. CDR3 in amino acids: CSVESDRNPNYGYTF. CDR3 DNA: TGCAGCGTTGAGTCGGACAGAAACCCTAACTATGGCTACACCTTC.

The chain carries TRBV7-2 and TRBJ2-5; D gene uncertain. The V end was cut by 5 bases, the J end by 5 bases, with 18 bases between. Germline CDR1 SGHTA, CDR2 FQGNSA. The CDR3 has 15 residues. CDR3 DNA: TGTGCCAGCAGCCCCCGGATTGAGCCCGGGGAGACCCAGTACTTC. This translates into CASSPRIEPGETQYF.

V usage is TRBV9 and J usage is TRBJ1-6; 8 bases are shared with TRBD1. The CDR3 has 17 residues. The V gene end was trimmed by 0 bases and the J gene end by 10 bases; junction bases not matched to a gene: 12. Germline V gene data show CDR1 as SGDLS and CDR2 as YYNGEE. CDR3 DNA: TGTGCCAGCAGCGTAGGGGGACTGACAGGGGCAGAATCACCCCTCCACTTT. Encoded protein: CASSVGGLTGAESPLHF.

Here the CDR3 DNA reads TGTGCCAGCAGTCCTACCAGACAGGGGACGAACTATGGCTACACCTTC. Residues: CASSPTRQGTNYGYTF. This chain connects TRBV2 to TRBJ1-2, with 8 bases fitting TRBD1. V lost 5 bases, J lost 2 bases, and 10 bases stayed unmatched. The CDR3 consists of 16 residues. Germline lookup yields CDR1 SNHLY and CDR2 FYNNEI.

This chain connects TRBV7-2 to TRBJ1-3; no clear D. In germline, CDR1 is SGHTA, CDR2 FQGNSA. Trimming stripped 6 bases from V and 3 bases from J, with 9 bases between. This CDR3 is 13 amino acids long. CDR3 region: CASSLRDGNTIYF. The CDR3 region has the DNA TGTGCCAGCAGTCTGCGCGATGGAAACACCATATATTTT.